This T cell receptor (beta chain) was identified in a study of blood T cell repertoires in COVID-19. Across the study: COVID-19 samples collected from the United States, Italy and Spain covered acute and convalescent phases.

Concerning this clone itself: The identical CDR3 is also encoded by other nucleotide sequences in the sample.

TCRdb's table, derived via immunoSEQ multiplex PCR, lists solely in-frame clones and lacks some. The sample holds some 350,000 clones; about 90% are singletons and the top ten take 3%. Germline V lookup: CDR1 KGHSH, CDR2 LQKENI. Trimming took off 6 bases at V and 0 bases at J, with 13 bases between the two ends. The CDR3 length is 15 residues. Patients of the Seattle cohort, enrolled during active infection, were followed longitudinally. This TCR derives from a woman aged 30 to 39 with COVID-19, enrolled during active disease. Sequencing used peripheral blood. The chain employs TRBV18 and TRBJ2-3, with D maybe TRBD2 (6 bases). The CDR3 sequence: CASSPAGTSTDTQYF. Here the CDR3 DNA reads TGTGCCAGCTCCCCAGCCGGGACTAGCACAGATACGCAGTATTTT.